This TCR beta chain originates from a study of blood T cell repertoires in COVID-19. Study background: Whether acute or convalescent, the COVID-19 samples came from the United States, Italy and Spain. T cells, B-cell-depleted T cells, or PBMCs supplied cDNA or gDNA.

Germline V gene data show CDR1 as MDHEN and CDR2 as SYDVKM. Germline trimming cut 4 bases from V and 5 bases from J; bases unmatched to any gene: 11. The CDR3 totals 17 residues. Original data processing: For nucleated cells, counts were estimated from reference gene primer amplification. Only in-frame clones appear in the TCRdb table, and some are missing; sequencing was by immunoSEQ multiplex PCR. V, J and clone size derive from that table, while D and trimming were established from the DNA sequence. Altogether roughly 200,000 clones are present, about 77% being singletons, with the ten largest covering around 2.8%.

V and J are TRBV28 and TRBJ1-6, with 7 bases lining up with TRBD1. The sequence was obtained from a woman of 80 years or more with active or convalescent COVID-19. The source material was peripheral blood. CDR3 in DNA: TGTGCCAGCAGTTCGATTGCCCCCAGGGGGGATAATTCACCCCTCCACTTT. Its translation: CASSSIAPRGDNSPLHF.